This entry describes one T cell receptor beta chain. Source study methods: Estimates of nucleated cell counts were drawn from the amplification of reference gene primers. Repertoires were generated with immunoSEQ multiplex PCR, while TCRdb's copy carries only in-frame clones and drops some. The DNA was the basis for D and trimming; V, J and clone size are from that table. The profile shows fewer than 300,000 clones, 70% to 90% of them singletons. Per the germline V gene, CDR1 is SEHNR and CDR2 is FQNEAQ (reference sequence). The CDR3 totals 17 residues. V was cut by 3 bases and J by 7 bases, with 21 bases left in between. This specimen belongs to a study of blood T cell repertoires in COVID-19. Across the study: Samples taken during acute and convalescent COVID-19 were collected in the United States, Italy and Spain. PBMCs, B-cell-depleted T cells, or T cells provided the cDNA or gDNA that made up the material.

The sequenced sample consisted of peripheral blood. This clonotype was sampled from a man between 18 and 35 years old with active or convalescent COVID-19. This rearrangement joins TRBV7-9 to TRBJ1-4, with TRBD1 as a possible D gene (5 bases). CDR3 sequence reads: CASSLLAVSGKGEKLFF. As DNA, the CDR3 is TGTGCCAGCAGCTTGTTGGCGGTATCAGGGAAGGGTGAAAAACTGTTTTTT.